These T cell receptor beta chains were read from a single sample in a study of human T cells and chemical hapten exposure. TCRdb reprocessed the RACE reads via MiXCR and lists one record per CDR3 protein. Among 97,000 or so distinct CDR3 sequences, 27% were seen once, and the ten largest hold about 9.3%. The sequencing used whole blood, collected in connection with sensitization to the hapten diphenylcyclopropenone (DPC). These receptors were collected from a man between 40 and 49 years old with alopecia areata. Some clones in this sample may be carry-over from other donors' samples. The CDR3 runs from the conserved cysteine through the conserved F or W. The order of the fields is D gene, clone size, V gene, J gene, CDR3 DNA, CDR3 protein. D genes are given only for firm matches. A row's size may be missing; if present it is once, few, many or a size class.

D gene: NA
clone size: few
V gene: TRBV18
J gene: TRBJ2-1
CDR3 DNA: TGTGCCAGCTCACCACCTCAGGGGAGCTCCTACAATGAGCAGTTCTTC
CDR3 protein: CASSPPQGSSYNEQFF

D gene: TRBD2
clone size: few
V gene: TRBV12-3/TRBV12-4
J gene: TRBJ2-3
CDR3 DNA: TGTGCCAGCAGTTTCAAACTAGCGGAGCCCGCGGATACGCAGTATTTT
CDR3 protein: CASSFKLAEPADTQYF

D gene: TRBD2
clone size: many
V gene: TRBV12-3/TRBV12-4
J gene: TRBJ2-7
CDR3 DNA: TGTGCCAGCAGTCCTGCTAGGACTAGCGGCTCCTACGAGCAGTACTTC
CDR3 protein: CASSPARTSGSYEQYF

D gene: NA
clone size: NA
V gene: TRBV28
J gene: TRBJ2-7
CDR3 DNA: TGTGCCAGCAGTCCTTGGCCCACCTACGAGCAGTACTTC
CDR3 protein: CASSPWPTYEQYF

D gene: NA
clone size: NA
V gene: TRBV7-2
J gene: TRBJ2-7
CDR3 DNA: TGTGCCAGCAGCTTAGGACAGTCCGATTACTACGAGCAGTACTTC
CDR3 protein: CASSLGQSDYYEQYF

D gene: NA
clone size: NA
V gene: TRBV2
J gene: TRBJ1-5
CDR3 DNA: TGTGCCAGCATGGGCAGCAATCAGCCCCAGCATTTT
CDR3 protein: CASMGSNQPQHF

D gene: NA
clone size: NA
V gene: TRBV20-1
J gene: TRBJ2-7
CDR3 DNA: TGCAGTGCTAGAGATATGGGACTGGAGTTTTACGAGCAGTACTTC
CDR3 protein: CSARDMGLEFYEQYF

D gene: NA
clone size: NA
V gene: TRBV4-3
J gene: TRBJ2-1
CDR3 DNA: TGTGCCAGCAGCCAAGAGGGAGCGAACAATGAGCAGTTCTTC
CDR3 protein: CASSQEGANNEQFF

D gene: TRBD2
clone size: NA
V gene: TRBV19
J gene: TRBJ2-1
CDR3 DNA: TGTGCCAGTGCGTGGGGGACTAGCGTTGATGAGCAGTTCTTC
CDR3 protein: CASAWGTSVDEQFF

D gene: TRBD2
clone size: few
V gene: TRBV7-9
J gene: TRBJ2-7
CDR3 DNA: TGTGCCAGCAGCCTATCGGGGGGGTTCGACGAGCAGTACTTC
CDR3 protein: CASSLSGGFDEQYF

D gene: NA
clone size: NA
V gene: TRBV11-2
J gene: TRBJ2-1
CDR3 DNA: TGTGCCAGCAGCTTAGTGCGGACTCCAAATGAGCAGTTCTTC
CDR3 protein: CASSLVRTPNEQFF